The 13 T cell receptor beta chains in this list originate from one sample, sequenced in a study of response to subunit inactivated influenza vaccine. Via MiXCR, TCRdb re-called the RT-PCR reads, giving one row per CDR3 protein. The sample gives more than 250,000 distinct CDR3 sequences, just over 20% of which show up once; roughly 10% is in the top ten. Here the sequenced sample was PBMCs from blood, taken approximately 20 months after vaccination. These receptors originate from a man aged 50 to 69 who received an inactivated influenza vaccine.

The genes are TRBV20-1 and TRBJ1-4; D is uncertain. The germline V and J ends were trimmed by 6 bases and 4 bases, with 12 bases remaining between them. There are 13 residues in the CDR3. CDR1 is DFQATT, CDR2 SNEGSKA, per germline (reference sequence). Here the CDR3 DNA reads TGCAGTGCGAACGTCGGGGATAATGAAAAACTGTTTTTT. It encodes CSANVGDNEKLFF.

This chain uses TRBV14 with TRBJ2-7, with D maybe TRBD1 (6 bases). The V gene lost 3 bases and the J gene lost 9 bases, with 15 bases spanning the gap. Germline CDR1 SGHDN, CDR2 FVKESK. There are 13 residues in the CDR3. CDR3 in amino acids: CASSQGRDNRQYF. In DNA form, the CDR3 reads TGTGCCAGCAGCCAGGGACGGGACAATCGGCAGTACTTC.

This clonotype was picked up many times. The chain uses TRBV20-1 and TRBJ1-5; a weak D match, TRBD1 (6 bases). V lost 3 bases and J lost 2, with 17 bases in between. This CDR3 is built from 16 residues. Germline V lookup: CDR1 DFQATT, CDR2 SNEGSKA (reference sequence). The CDR3 nucleotides read TGCAGTGCTAGTATGCAGGGGATCGGGGGCAATCAGCCCCAGCATTTT. Translating it yields CSASMQGIGGNQPQHF.

The rearrangement uses TRBV12-3 or TRBV12-4 and TRBJ2-1; D is unclear. CDR3 length equals 13 residues. Trimming took off 4 bases at V and 1 base at J, with 5 bases between the two ends. As DNA, the CDR3 is TGTGCCAGCAGTTCATGGTCCTACAATGAGCAGTTCTTC. Its translation is CASSSWSYNEQFF.

In DNA form, the CDR3 reads TGTGCCAGCAGCCCCAGGGTTAACTATGGCTACACCTTC. Its translation is CASSPRVNYGYTF. This chain joins TRBV3-1 and TRBJ1-2, with D possibly TRBD1 on 5 matching bases. CDR3 size: 13 residues. The germline CDR1 and CDR2 sequences are LGHDT and YNNKEL (reference sequence). V lost 4 bases, J lost 1 base, and 7 bases lay in between.

This clonotype was detected only a few times. The V call is TRBV5-6, the J call TRBJ1-1; D perhaps matches TRBD1 (6 bases). V was shortened by 3 bases and J by 0 bases, with 12 bases between the two germline ends. Germline assignment: CDR1 SGHDT and CDR2 YYEEEE. The CDR3 consists of 15 residues. CDR3 sequence (DNA): TGTGCCAGCAGCTCGAGTGACAGGATGAACACTGAAGCTTTCTTT. Translation: CASSSSDRMNTEAFF. The full variable domain, rest sourced from reference TRBV5-6 and TRBJ1-1, is DAGVTQSPTHLIKTRGQQVTLRCSPKSGHDTVSWYQQALGQGPQFIFQYYEEEERQRGNFPDRFSGHQFPNYSSELNVNALLLGDSALYLCASSSSDRMNTEAFFGQGTRLTVV.

This clonotype came up many times. The chain is built from TRBV12-3 or TRBV12-4 and TRBJ2-3; 8 nucleotides line up with TRBD2. V shed 6 bases, J shed 0 bases, and the junction held 8 bases outside the gene matches. This CDR3 comprises 16 residues. The CDR3 DNA reads as TGTGCCAGCAGCCCAACTAGCGGAACTAGCACAGATACGCAGTATTTT. This gives the protein CASSPTSGTSTDTQYF.

The V gene is TRBV20-1, the J gene TRBJ1-3, with D uncertain. Trimming took 6 bases from V and 1 from J, leaving 10 bases between them. CDR3 size: 13 residues. From germline, CDR1 is DFQATT and CDR2 SNEGSKA (reference sequence). In DNA form, the CDR3 reads TGCAGTGCCACAGTAGGATCTGGAAACACCATATATTTT. Residues: CSATVGSGNTIYF.

A few counts support this clonotype. The V gene is TRBV6-5, the J gene TRBJ2-3; D gene unclear. Germline V gene data show CDR1 as MNHEY and CDR2 as SVGAGI. This CDR3 is built from 14 residues. V was cut by 6 bases and J by 1 base, with 11 bases left in between. The CDR3: CASRRSVGTDTQYF. The DNA of the CDR3 is TGTGCCAGCAGACGAAGCGTAGGCACAGATACGCAGTATTTT.

The J gene is TRBJ1-6, the V gene TRBV6-6; maybe TRBD1 (5 bases). The CDR3 loop spans 13 amino acids. CDR1 and CDR2 (germline): MNHNY, SVGAGI (reference sequence). Trimming shortened V by 6 bases and J by 2 bases, and 5 bases separated the two germline ends. In DNA, the CDR3 is TGTGCCAGCAGGGACACCTATAATTCACCCCTCCACTTT. It yields the protein CASRDTYNSPLHF.

This clonotype was seen a handful of times. The chain uses TRBV6-5 and TRBJ2-7, with D hard to call. This CDR3 region has 13 residues. The V and J ends lost 5 bases and 1 base respectively, with 9 bases between them. Germline CDR1 is MNHEY and CDR2 is SVGAGI. The CDR3 is CASSTGKSYEQYF. DNA for the CDR3: TGTGCCAGCAGTACTGGAAAATCCTACGAGCAGTACTTC.

The CDR3 reads CASSNWGNTEAFF. The CDR3 DNA follows: TGTGCCAGTAGTAATTGGGGGAACACTGAAGCTTTCTTT. V and J are TRBV19 and TRBJ1-1; D is unclear. Deletions cut 4 bases from V and 1 base from J, with 7 bases between. This CDR3 comprises 13 residues. Germline-derived CDR1 and CDR2 are LNHDA and SQIVND (reference sequence).

V usage is TRBV10-3 and J usage is TRBJ2-3; possibly TRBD1 or TRBD2 for D (5 bases each). Germline CDR1 reads ENHRY; CDR2 reads SYGVKD. V dropped 11 bases and J dropped 1 base, with 19 bases sitting between them. CDR3 length equals 15 residues. The CDR3 protein is CAAGKRAAGTDTQYF. As DNA, the CDR3 is TGTGCCGCAGGGAAGAGAGCGGCAGGCACAGATACGCAGTATTTT.